A single sample is the source of the 29 T cell receptor beta chains below, sequenced in a study of blood T cell repertoires in COVID-19 (dated by TCRdb to the early 2020s). Library creation used the immunoSEQ multiplex PCR assay. Drawn from immuneACCESS, this table holds only the in-frame rearrangements with V and J called that TCRdb kept. Clones are partly lost; checked studies trace under half to an unresolved V gene and leave the rest unexplained. Recorded for this sample are more than 35,000 clones; 80% of them occurred a single time. Clones ranked in the top ten supply approximately 15% of the sample. Sequenced: peripheral blood. Source of these receptors: a woman between 65 and 79 years old with acute or convalescent COVID-19.

Concerning this clone: At one end, the junction sequence differs from germline, possibly due to a read error. This chain connects TRBV7-7 to TRBJ2-2; 11 bases match TRBD1. The CDR3 runs 15 residues. Germline values: CDR1 SSHAT, CDR2 FNYEAQ (reference sequence). CDR3 sequence reads: CASSSGTGGPGELFF. CDR3 nucleotide sequence: TGTGCTAGCAGCTCCGGGACAGGGGGTCCCGGGGAGCTGTTTTTT. The full variable domain, in which reference TRBV7-7 and TRBJ2-2 provide the parts outside the CDR3, is GAGVSQSPRYKVTKRGQDVTLRCDPISSHATLYWYQQALGQGPEFLTYFNYEAQPDKSGLPSDRFSAERPEGSISTLTIQRTEQRDSAMYRCASSSGTGGPGELFFGEGSRLTVL.

The rearrangement uses TRBV14 and TRBJ1-4, with 7 bases identical to TRBD1. CDR3 size: 17 residues. V lost 4 bases, J lost 2 bases, and 10 bases stayed unmatched. The germline CDR1 and CDR2 sequences are SGHDN and FVKESK. The CDR3 DNA reads TGTGCCAGCAGCCTAGGGGGCCGACACAGGACTAATGAAAAACTGTTTTTT. It specifies CASSLGGRHRTNEKLFF. The entire variable domain, with the rest obtained from reference TRBV14 and TRBJ1-4, is as follows: EAGVTQFPSHSVIEKGQTVTLRCDPISGHDNLYWYRRVMGKEIKFLLHFVKESKQDESGMPNNRFLAERTGGTYSTLKVQPAELEDSGVYFCASSLGGRHRTNEKLFFGSGTQLSVL.

The chain recombines TRBV4-1 with TRBJ2-7; 8 positions agree with TRBD2. This CDR3 contains 17 residues. The germline V gene encodes CDR1 MGHRA and CDR2 YSYEKL. After removal of 1 base from V and 0 bases from J, the junction contained 8 bases not matched to a gene. CDR3 coding DNA: TGCGCCAGCAGCCAAGGCTTCACTAGCGGCTCCTCCTACGAGCAGTACTTC. Its protein is CASSQGFTSGSSYEQYF.

V gene TRBV6-5 combines with J gene TRBJ2-3; a weak D match, TRBD1 (5 bases). Trimming took off 2 bases at V and 8 bases at J, with 11 bases between the two ends. This CDR3 contains 13 residues. Germline V gene data show CDR1 as MNHEY and CDR2 as SVGAGI. CDR3 residues: CASSYARGGTQYF. DNA for the CDR3: TGTGCCAGCAGTTACGCTAGGGGTGGTACGCAGTATTTT.

The gene calls are TRBV2 and TRBJ2-7; D ambiguous. Germline values: CDR1 SNHLY, CDR2 FYNNEI. The V end was cut by 5 bases, the J end by 3 bases, with 5 bases between. The CDR3 covers 11 residues. The chain's CDR3 is CASSRVYEQYF. The CDR3 nucleotides are TGTGCCAGCAGTCGGGTCTACGAGCAGTACTTC.

This clone was recorded a few times. V is TRBV13 and J is TRBJ2-3; D possibly corresponds to TRBD2 (6 bases). Germline V gene data show CDR1 as PRHDT and CDR2 as FYEKMQ (reference sequence). The V gene lost 7 bases and the J gene lost 2 bases, with 19 bases spanning the gap. This CDR3 contains 16 residues. CDR3 bases: TGTGCCAGCACCCTAAGGAGTAGCGGATACACAGATACGCAGTATTTT. It encodes CASTLRSSGYTDTQYF.

The chain recombines TRBV7-9 with TRBJ2-7; 12 nucleotides align to TRBD1. Trimming cost V 5 bases and J 6 bases; bases outside gene matches: 5. Germline assignment: CDR1 SEHNR and CDR2 FQNEAQ (reference sequence). CDR3 size: 14 residues. The CDR3 loop reads CASSPGQGAVEQYF. In nucleotides, the CDR3 is TGTGCCAGCAGCCCGGGACAGGGGGCGGTCGAGCAGTACTTC.

V usage is TRBV28 and J usage is TRBJ2-1; 8 nucleotides match TRBD2. Unmatched junction bases numbered 10, after V lost 6 bases and J lost 3 bases. This CDR3 spans 16 amino acids. From germline, CDR1 is MDHEN and CDR2 SYDVKM. The DNA of the CDR3 is TGTGCCAGCAGGACCCAAAGCGGGAGTAACTACAATGAGCAGTTCTTC. This translates into CASRTQSGSNYNEQFF.

There are a few counts of this clone. The chain recombines TRBV10-2 with TRBJ2-2; TRBD2 agrees at 10 bases. The V gene end was trimmed by 7 bases and the J gene end by 5 bases; junction bases not matched to a gene: 4. The CDR3 is 14 amino acids. Germline values: CDR1 WSHSY, CDR2 SAAADI. CDR3 bases: TGCGCCAGCACACTAGCGGGGCTAACCGGGGAGCTGTTTTTT. This sequence encodes CASTLAGLTGELFF.

The chain uses TRBV11-2 and TRBJ2-7; TRBD2 matches at 8 bases. CDR1 and CDR2 (germline): SGHAT, FQNNGV. The CDR3 is made up of 13 amino acids. V lost 5 bases, J lost 6 bases, and 6 bases stayed unmatched. The CDR3 bases are TGTGCCAGCAGCGCATCGGGGGGGCCCGAGCAGTACTTC. Protein: CASSASGGPEQYF.

V and J are TRBV7-6 and TRBJ2-1, with a weak D call TRBD2 (6 bases). Germline CDR1 SGHVS, CDR2 FNYEAQ. V shed 5 bases and J shed 8 bases, with 19 bases lying between them. The CDR3 is 15 amino acids. CDR3 in DNA: TGTGCCAGCAGCCCGACTAGTTCCCGGGGGTATGAGCAGTTCTTC. Amino acid sequence: CASSPTSSRGYEQFF.

This sequence joins TRBV28 and TRBJ1-1; 12 nucleotides agree with TRBD1. The CDR3 contains 18 residues. V gave up 7 bases and J gave up 1 base; unmatched junction bases: 13. Per germline, CDR1 MDHEN and CDR2 SYDVKM. The CDR3 region has the DNA TGTGCCAGCATCAAGGGACAGGGGGCTATTTTGGCGAACACTGAAGCTTTCTTT. Translation: CASIKGQGAILANTEAFF.

As concerns this clone: A read error may account for a junction end that differs from germline. This CDR3 is CANSLEVGVTEAFF. In DNA form, the CDR3 reads TGTGCCAACAGCTTAGAGGTGGGTGTGACTGAAGCTTTCTTT. The rearrangement links TRBV3-1 (or the pseudogene TRBV3-2) to TRBJ1-1; no clear D gene. The germline gives CDR1 LGHDT, CDR2 YNNKEL (reference sequence). The CDR3 spans 14 residues.

The chain carries TRBV3-1 (or the pseudogene TRBV3-2) and TRBJ2-4; 10 bases line up with TRBD2. The CDR3 is 16 residues long. Trimming cost V 4 bases and J 4 bases; bases outside gene matches: 7. Germline values: CDR1 LGHDT, CDR2 YNNKEL (reference sequence). CDR3 sequence (DNA): TGTGCCAGCAGCCCGATTAGCGGGGGGCAAAAAAACATTCAGTACTTC. It translates to CASSPISGGQKNIQYF.

The CDR3 loop is CASSLESSGYNEQFF. CDR3 in DNA: TGCGCCAGCAGCTTGGAATCTAGCGGTTACAATGAGCAGTTCTTC. The chain carries TRBV5-1 and TRBJ2-1; TRBD2 aligns across 7 bases. CDR3 length: 15 residues. The germline V gene encodes CDR1 SGHRS and CDR2 YFSETQ. J lost 4 bases, V lost 0 bases, and 4 bases had no gene match.

On this clone itself: Other DNA sequences in the sample encode the same CDR3. V and J are TRBV29-1 and TRBJ2-7; 7 positions match TRBD1. From germline, CDR1 is SQVTM and CDR2 ANQGSEA. The CDR3 totals 13 residues. The trim removed 4 bases at V and 3 bases at J, leaving 6 bases unmatched. CDR3 in amino acids: CSVVAGGNYEQYF. The DNA for the CDR3 is TGCAGCGTTGTGGCAGGGGGAAACTACGAGCAGTACTTC.

The V and J genes are TRBV5-1 and TRBJ1-5; no definite D call. This CDR3 spans 15 amino acids. Trimming took off 1 base at V and 8 bases at J, with 16 bases between the two ends. Germline CDR1 reads SGHRS; CDR2 reads YFSETQ. CDR3 coding DNA: TGCGCCAGCAGCTTGAACGGGGTCGAGGAGGAGCCCCAGCATTTT. Translated, it gives CASSLNGVEEEPQHF. Together with reference TRBV5-1 and TRBJ1-5, the CDR3 gives the full variable domain: KAGVTQTPRYLIKTRGQQVTLSCSPISGHRSVSWYQQTPGQGLQFLFEYFSETQRNKGNFPGRFSGRQFSNSRSEMNVSTLELGDSALYLCASSLNGVEEEPQHFGDGTRLSIL.

This chain links TRBV5-1 with TRBJ2-7, with TRBD2 matching over 12 bases. The CDR3 runs 15 residues. J gave up 5 bases and V 4 bases, and 7 bases lay outside the gene matches. Per the germline V gene, CDR1 is SGHRS and CDR2 is YFSETQ. The CDR3 sequence: CASSKRTSGTNEQYF. CDR3 coding DNA: TGCGCCAGCAGCAAACGGACTAGCGGGACTAACGAGCAGTACTTC.

The chain carries TRBV7-9 and TRBJ2-5; a weak D match, TRBD2 (6 bases). Germline V gene data show CDR1 as SEHNR and CDR2 as FQNEAQ (reference sequence). There are 14 residues in the CDR3. Trimming took off 5 bases at V and 4 bases at J, with 14 bases between the two ends. Here the CDR3 DNA reads TGTGCCAGCAGCCGGTCGGTGGGGGGAGAGACCCAGTACTTC. It specifies CASSRSVGGETQYF.

The chain has TRBV10-1 and TRBJ2-2; D call uncertain. The germline V and J ends were trimmed by 2 bases and 6 bases, with 10 bases remaining between them. Looked up from germline, CDR1 is WNHNN and CDR2 is SYGVQD (reference sequence). This CDR3 contains 14 residues. The CDR3 bases are TGCGCCAGCAGTGAGACAATGGCGGCCGGGGAGCTGTTTTTT. It is translated as CASSETMAAGELFF.

J is TRBJ2-1 and V is TRBV4-1; 9 nucleotides line up with TRBD2. The V and J ends lost 0 bases and 2 bases, in that order; junction bases with no gene match: 5. The CDR3 loop spans 17 amino acids. CDR1 MGHRA and CDR2 YSYEKL come from the germline V gene. CDR3 amino acids: CASSQDVPSGTYNEQFF. The CDR3 DNA reads TGCGCCAGCAGCCAAGATGTGCCTAGCGGGACCTACAATGAGCAGTTCTTC.

In this sample, this clone turned up a few times. The rearrangement uses TRBV2 and TRBJ2-2; no clear D gene. With 4 bases removed from V and 1 base from J, the gap between germline ends came to 7 bases. CDR3 length: 14 residues. Germline V gives CDR1 SNHLY, CDR2 FYNNEI. CDR3 sequence reads: CASSVLLNTGELFF. CDR3 bases: TGTGCCAGCAGTGTCCTTCTGAACACCGGGGAGCTGTTTTTT. The full variable domain, completed using reference TRBV2 and TRBJ2-2, is EPEVTQTPSHQVTQMGQEVILRCVPISNHLYFYWYRQILGQKVEFLVSFYNNEISEKSEIFDDQFSVERPDGSNFTLKIRSTKLEDSAMYFCASSVLLNTGELFFGEGSRLTVL.

This clone was detected only once. DNA for the CDR3: TGTGCCAGCAGTCCTTGGGGCCCTTCTAGGGCCAACGTCCTGACTTTC. Its protein product is CASSPWGPSRANVLTF. V usage is TRBV27 and J usage is TRBJ2-6, with D maybe TRBD1 (5 bases). The germline gives CDR1 MNHEY, CDR2 SMNVEV (reference sequence). The CDR3 contains 16 residues. Trimming stripped 5 bases from V and 5 bases from J, with 16 bases between.

This chain uses TRBV24-1 with TRBJ2-3; 7 bases align to TRBD2. The trim removed 4 bases at V and 0 bases at J, leaving 9 bases unmatched. The germline V gene has CDR1 KGHDR and CDR2 SFDVKD. The CDR3 covers 17 residues. CDR3 residues: CATSDPRLAASTDTQYF. The DNA for the CDR3 is TGTGCCACCAGTGACCCGAGACTAGCAGCTAGCACAGATACGCAGTATTTT.

The rearrangement links TRBV5-4 to TRBJ2-1; tentative D call: TRBD2 (5 bases). Germline lookup yields CDR1 SGHNT and CDR2 YYREEE (reference sequence). The CDR3 totals 15 residues. V was cut by 1 base and J by 4 bases, with 12 bases left in between. This chain's CDR3 is CASSLRLADYNEQFF. CDR3 nucleotides: TGTGCCAGCAGCTTGCGGCTAGCCGATTACAATGAGCAGTTCTTC.

The rearrangement links TRBV6-5 to TRBJ1-1; TRBD1 aligns across 9 bases. CDR1 is MNHEY, CDR2 SVGAGI, per germline. V lost 8 bases to trimming and J lost 4 bases; unmatched junction nucleotides: 2. CDR3 length: 12 amino acids. CDR3 DNA: TGTGCCAGCGGGGACAGGGCCACTGAAGCTTTCTTT. Its translation: CASGDRATEAFF.

This chain connects TRBV11-3 to TRBJ2-1, with 7 nucleotides matching TRBD1. V lost 0 bases to trimming and J lost 7 bases; unmatched junction nucleotides: 0. The CDR3 runs 13 residues. Per the germline V gene, CDR1 is SGHNT and CDR2 is YENEEA. The CDR3 nucleotides read TGTGCCAGCAGCTTAGAACAGGGGAATGAGCAGTTCTTC. The encoded protein is CASSLEQGNEQFF.

The genes are TRBV7-2 and TRBJ2-1; tentatively, D is TRBD2 (5 bases). The CDR3 is 14 amino acids. Germline V gives CDR1 SGHTA, CDR2 FQGNSA. Deletions cut 5 bases from V and 7 bases from J, with 15 bases between. CDR3 in DNA: TGTGCCAGCAGCCCCCCGGGGTGGAAGAATGAGCAGTTCTTC. Its protein product is CASSPPGWKNEQFF. Combining the CDR3 with reference TRBV7-2 and TRBJ2-1 gives the whole variable domain GAGVSQSPSNKVTEKGKDVELRCDPISGHTALYWYRQSLGQGLEFLIYFQGNSAPDKSGLPSDRFSAERTGGSVSTLTIQRTQQEDSAVYLCASSPPGWKNEQFFGPGTRLTVL.

The chain uses TRBV3-1 (or the pseudogene TRBV3-2) and TRBJ1-1; D ambiguous. CDR3 length: 17 residues. V gave up 2 bases and J gave up 1 base, with 17 bases separating them. In germline, CDR1 is LGHDT, CDR2 YNNKEL (reference sequence). In DNA form, the CDR3 reads TGTGCCAGCAGCCAAAGGCGGTTGGGGAGGTGGAACACTGAAGCTTTCTTT. It specifies CASSQRRLGRWNTEAFF.